The 3 T cell receptor beta chains below were found in one sample sequenced in a study of blood T cells in healthy people across ages. Primed by a sample-barcoded 5' primer and a J-beta primer mix, a second PCR proceeded for 7 to 11 cycles. From the 5' RACE reads, TCRdb called clonotypes with MiXCR, one entry per CDR3 protein. Found here are 600,000 to 850,000 distinct CDR3 sequences, 35% to 45% of them singletons; the top ten hold 20%. The sample taken for sequencing was blood. These receptors were obtained from a woman aged 60-75 years in good health.

This clonotype has more than one count but fewer than ten. This chain links TRBV7-2 with TRBJ2-7; D is unresolved. The V and J ends lost 1 base and 0 bases respectively, with 7 bases between them. CDR1 SGHTA and CDR2 FQGNSA come from the germline V gene. CDR3 size: 14 residues. As DNA, the CDR3 is TGTGCCAGCAGCTTAGAATGGGACTCCTACGAGCAGTACTTC. Its translation: CASSLEWDSYEQYF.

The chain's CDR3 is CSARVGLAGVQETQYF. The CDR3 coding sequence is TGCAGTGCTAGAGTTGGACTAGCGGGGGTCCAAGAGACCCAGTACTTC. The chain combines TRBV20-1 with TRBJ2-5; 13 bases align to TRBD2. Looked up from germline, CDR1 is DFQATT and CDR2 is SNEGSKA (reference sequence). This CDR3 is built from 16 residues. Trimming cost V 1 base and J 1 base; bases outside gene matches: 3.

The chain uses TRBV2 and TRBJ2-5; 8 positions agree with TRBD1. The CDR3 has 15 amino acids. Germline CDR1 reads SNHLY; CDR2 reads FYNNEI. The V segment lost 4 bases and the J segment 5 bases; nucleotides outside the gene matches: 9. CDR3 DNA: TGTGCCAGCAGTGTTGACAGGGGCATAAGGGAGACCCAGTACTTC. Translation: CASSVDRGIRETQYF.